Listed below are T cell receptor beta chains from one sample, sequenced in a study of blood T cell repertoires in COVID-19. Using immunoSEQ multiplex PCR, the repertoire was profiled, and TCRdb retains in-frame clones only, with some absent. The top ten hold roughly two fifths of the sample, which has some 150,000 clones, 80% to 90% seen once. The source material was peripheral blood. Receptors were obtained from a man aged 50 to 60 who had recovered from COVID-19. Both conserved end residues are part of each CDR3. The D gene is left open where the match is weak. Clone size appears in some rows only: once, few, many, or a class for an expanded clone.

d_gene	abundance	v_gene	j_gene	CDR3nt	CDR3aa
.	.	TRBV27	TRBJ1-1	TGTGCCAGCAGTTTAAGCCTGAACACTGAAGCTTTCTTT	CASSLSLNTEAFF
TRBD2	once	TRBV11-3	TRBJ2-5	TGTGCCAGCAGCCCACGGGGGGGCCGGCTGGAGACCCAGTACTTC	CASSPRGGRLETQYF
.	.	TRBV6-5	TRBJ2-7	TGTGCCAGCAGGGCACAGGGAGCCTACGAGCAGTACTTC	CASRAQGAYEQYF
TRBD1	.	TRBV6-5	TRBJ1-6	TGTGCCAGCAGTCTACAGGGGGCTCGTAATTCACCCCTCCACTTT	CASSLQGARNSPLHF
TRBD1	.	TRBV9	TRBJ1-6	TGTGCCAGCAGCGTAGGACAGGGTTATAATTCACCCCTCCACTTT	CASSVGQGYNSPLHF
TRBD2	.	TRBV5-1	TRBJ2-1	TGCGCCAGCAGTTATTCCCGGGGGGGGACCTACAATGAGCAGTTCTTC	CASSYSRGGTYNEQFF
.	few	TRBV7-2	TRBJ1-5	TGTGCCAGCAGCCTCGGGGAAGTCGGTCAGCCCCAGCATTTT	CASSLGEVGQPQHF
TRBD2	.	TRBV18	TRBJ2-5	TGTGCCAGCTCACCCCGGGGGGACCAAGAGACCCAGTACTTC	CASSPRGDQETQYF
TRBD1	.	TRBV5-1	TRBJ2-3	TGCGCCAGCAGCTTGGCCCCCGGGACAGGGGGAGTAGTGGCAGATACGCAGTATTTT	CASSLAPGTGGVVADTQYF
.	.	TRBV10-3	TRBJ2-2	TGTGCCATCAGTGAGCCTTTGCTAAGGACAGTTCCGAACACCGGGGAGCTGTTTTTT	CAISEPLLRTVPNTGELFF
.	.	TRBV19	TRBJ1-2	TGTGCCAGTAGTAGGCCCGCGGGGGCCGGCTATGGCTACACCTTC	CASSRPAGAGYGYTF
.	.	TRBV7-9	TRBJ2-7	TGTGCCAGCAGCTTAGTGGGGGGACGTTTGGGCTACGAGCAGTACTTC	CASSLVGGRLGYEQYF
.	.	TRBV4-1	TRBJ2-5	TGCGCCAGCAGCCAAGGGACAGCCCGTAACCAAGAGACCCAGTACTTC	CASSQGTARNQETQYF
TRBD2	.	TRBV3-1/TRBV3-2	TRBJ2-1	TGTGCCAGCAGCCTAGCGGGGGAGTCTGGGAATGAGCAGTTCTTC	CASSLAGESGNEQFF
TRBD1	.	TRBV6-1	TRBJ1-1	TGTGCCAGCAGTGGAATACCGGGACAGAGAAACACTGAAGCTTTCTTT	CASSGIPGQRNTEAFF
.	.	TRBV18	TRBJ2-2	TGTGCCAGCTCACCCTTTGGGGGCGAGAACACCGGGGAGCTGTTTTTT	CASSPFGGENTGELFF
TRBD1	.	TRBV3-1/TRBV3-2	TRBJ2-7	TGTGCCAGCAGCCTCCGATCGCCCGGGACAGGGTGTAACGAGCAGTACTTC	CASSLRSPGTGCNEQYF
TRBD1	.	TRBV6-2/TRBV6-3	TRBJ2-7	TGTGCCAGCAGTTACTCCTGGTACAGGGGGCGTTTCTACGAGCAGTACTTC	CASSYSWYRGRFYEQYF
.	once	TRBV7-8	TRBJ2-3	TGTGCCAGCAGCTTAGTGGTGGCGGGGAGCACAGATACGCAGTATTTT	CASSLVVAGSTDTQYF
.	.	TRBV7-2	TRBJ1-5	TGTGCCAGCAGCTTAGACCAGGGGAGCAATCAGCCCCAGCATTTT	CASSLDQGSNQPQHF
TRBD1	.	TRBV4-1	TRBJ1-2	TGCGCCAGCAGCCAGAACACAGGGGGCGCGGGGGGCTACACCTTC	CASSQNTGGAGGYTF
.	.	TRBV7-6	TRBJ2-1	TGTGCCAGCAGCTTAGCTCTCGGCTCCTACAATGAGCAGTTCTTC	CASSLALGSYNEQFF
.	.	TRBV10-2	TRBJ1-5	TGCGCCAGCAATCCGGGGTTCGTCAATCAGCCCCAGCATTTT	CASNPGFVNQPQHF
.	.	TRBV7-8	TRBJ1-2	TGTGCCAGCAGCTTAAGTCAAGCCCGGGGGTATGGCTACACCTTC	CASSLSQARGYGYTF
TRBD1	.	TRBV5-5	TRBJ1-1	TGTGCCAGCAGCTTTGGACAGGCCTCTAGGGGCACTGAAGCTTTCTTT	CASSFGQASRGTEAFF
TRBD1	.	TRBV5-6	TRBJ1-6	TGTGCCAGCAGCTTAGGGGCACAGGGGTCTTCACCCCTCCACTTT	CASSLGAQGSSPLHF
.	.	TRBV4-3	TRBJ2-5	TGCGCCAGCAGCCTCCAGACAGGACCCCAAGAGACCCAGTACTTC	CASSLQTGPQETQYF
.	medium-sized	TRBV27	TRBJ1-1	TGTGCCAGCAGTTTATCACAGGGAAGTGAAGCTTTCTTT	CASSLSQGSEAFF
TRBD2	.	TRBV5-5	TRBJ2-5	TGTGCCAGCAGCTTGGGATTAGGACTAGCGTGGGATCAAGAGACCCAGTACTTC	CASSLGLGLAWDQETQYF
.	.	TRBV10-3	TRBJ1-5	TGTGCCATCAGTGAGGGAAGGGAGCAGCCCCAGCATTTT	CAISEGREQPQHF
.	.	TRBV2	TRBJ2-5	TGTGCCAGCAGTGATGAGGGTCAAGAGACCCAGTACTTC	CASSDEGQETQYF
TRBD1	.	TRBV19	TRBJ1-2	TGTGCCAGCCTAATGACAGGGGGCGCGGGAGGCTACACCTTC	CASLMTGGAGGYTF
TRBD2	.	TRBV5-4	TRBJ2-2	TGTGCCAGCAGCTCCGTTAGCGGGGGGAACACCGGGGAGCTGTTTTTT	CASSSVSGGNTGELFF
.	.	TRBV2	TRBJ1-2	TGTGCCAGCAGTGACTTTGCGGGGGGCGTCTATGGCTACACCTTC	CASSDFAGGVYGYTF
.	.	TRBV15	TRBJ1-3	TGTGCCACCAGCAGAGATTTGGTGTTTGAGGGAAACACCATATATTTT	CATSRDLVFEGNTIYF
.	.	TRBV5-4	TRBJ2-2	TGTGCCAGCAGCCGTGACCTCGAACAGACCGGGGAGCTGTTTTTT	CASSRDLEQTGELFF
TRBD2	.	TRBV6-5	TRBJ2-3	TGTGCCAGCAGTTTACAAGCGGGGGCGACAGATACGCAGTATTTT	CASSLQAGATDTQYF
.	.	TRBV5-1	TRBJ2-7	TGCGCCAGCAGCTTGGGTGCAGGCTCCTACGAGCAGTACTTC	CASSLGAGSYEQYF
TRBD1	.	TRBV18	TRBJ2-1	TGTGCCAGCTCACCACAAAATACAGGGGATTACAATGAGCAGTTCTTC	CASSPQNTGDYNEQFF
.	.	TRBV15	TRBJ2-7	TGTGCCACCAGCAGTACTCTGGGGGCGCGATACAGCGAGCAGTACTTC	CATSSTLGARYSEQYF
.	.	TRBV7-2	TRBJ2-7	TGTGCCAGCAGCTTAGCGGTCACAGGGACCTACGAGCAGTACTTC	CASSLAVTGTYEQYF
.	.	TRBV5-6	TRBJ1-1	TGTGCCAGCAGCTTGTCCAGGGCAGAAGCTTTCTTT	CASSLSRAEAFF
.	.	TRBV9	TRBJ2-3	TGTGCCAGCAGCGTTACAGGGTCAGATACGCAGTATTTT	CASSVTGSDTQYF